One and the same sample provided the 30 T cell receptor beta chains below, sequenced in a study of cytomegalovirus exposure and HLA in healthy donors. The PCR employed 60 Vbeta primers together with 13 Jbeta primers. The assay was immunoSEQ multiplex PCR, and TCRdb's table has in-frame clones only and misses some. The sample records some 90,000 clones, roughly 80% being singletons. Sequenced input: PBMCs. The receptors come from a man aged 35 to 55 in good health and CMV-seronegative.

This rearrangement joins TRBV15 to TRBJ1-3; TRBD1 might be the D (6 bases). The germline V gene has CDR1 LNHNV and CDR2 YYDKDF (reference sequence). This CDR3 spans 15 amino acids. Trimming pared 0 bases from V and 4 bases from J, leaving 10 bases between. CDR3 nucleotides: TGTGCCACCAGCAGAGATCCCGGGACAGGAAACACCATATATTTT. Protein product: CATSRDPGTGNTIYF.

The J gene is TRBJ1-6, the V gene TRBV4-3, with D unclear. Germline lookup yields CDR1 LGHNA and CDR2 YSLEER. CDR3 size: 17 residues. V shed 0 bases and J shed 8 bases, with 17 bases lying between them. The CDR3 region is CASSQDILPGSHSPLHF. DNA for the CDR3: TGCGCCAGCAGCCAAGATATACTCCCGGGTTCCCATTCACCCCTCCACTTT.

This clone appeared once. The V gene is TRBV4-3, the J gene TRBJ1-2; D might be TRBD1 (5 bases). CDR3 length: 15 amino acids. Trimming stripped 6 bases from V and 2 bases from J, with 16 bases between. The V gene's germline CDR1 is LGHNA and CDR2 YSLEER. DNA of the CDR3: TGCGCCAGCAGTCAGGGCGGAACCTTCAACTATGGCTACACCTTC. It specifies CASSQGGTFNYGYTF.

The CDR3 region is CASSTGYEQYF. CDR3 nucleotides: TGTGCCAGCAGTACAGGGTACGAGCAGTACTTC. The rearrangement uses TRBV6-1 and TRBJ2-7; D may be TRBD1 (6 bases). The CDR3 totals 11 residues. Trimming took off 5 bases at V and 4 bases at J, with 6 bases between the two ends. Germline assignment: CDR1 MNHNS and CDR2 SASEGT.

The chain recombines TRBV9 with TRBJ2-1; 10 bases agree with TRBD2. The CDR3 runs 15 residues. V trimming: 3 bases; J trimming: 7 bases; junction bases outside the gene matches: 7. Germline V lookup: CDR1 SGDLS, CDR2 YYNGEE. The DNA for the CDR3 is TGTGCCAGCAGCGGGACTAGCGGCGTTAGGAATGAGCAGTTCTTC. It specifies CASSGTSGVRNEQFF.

The chain employs TRBV7-2 and TRBJ2-3; 8 bases agree with TRBD2. Germline loops: CDR1 SGHTA, CDR2 FQGNSA. The CDR3 is 16 residues long. V was clipped by 5 bases and J by 0 bases; unmatched bases: 7. DNA for the CDR3: TGTGCCAGCAGCCCCCACCGGGGGGGCAGCACAGATACGCAGTATTTT. Amino acid sequence: CASSPHRGGSTDTQYF.

This clone came up once. The chain's CDR3 is CASSLGTGREFF. Written as DNA, the CDR3 is TGTGCCAGCAGCTTGGGCACGGGCAGGGAGTTCTTC. V is TRBV5-6 and J is TRBJ2-1; D perhaps matches TRBD1 (5 bases). Trimming took 0 bases from V and 14 from J, leaving 12 bases between them. This CDR3 region has 12 residues. Germline lookup yields CDR1 SGHDT and CDR2 YYEEEE.

V gene TRBV11-3 combines with J gene TRBJ2-3; a weak D match, TRBD1 (6 bases). Germline V gene lookup returns CDR1 SGHNT and CDR2 YENEEA. Deletions cut 4 bases from V and 0 bases from J, with 8 bases between. The CDR3 extends over 14 amino acids. CDR3 DNA: TGTGCCAGCAGCTCCGGACAGAGCACAGATACGCAGTATTTT. This encodes CASSSGQSTDTQYF.

This rearrangement joins TRBV9 to TRBJ1-3; D is perhaps TRBD1 (6 bases). Germline V gene lookup returns CDR1 SGDLS and CDR2 YYNGEE. The CDR3 runs to 14 residues. With 3 bases removed from V and 1 base from J, the gap between germline ends came to 8 bases. Written as DNA, the CDR3 is TGTGCCAGCAGCGCTCAGGGGTCTGGAAACACCATATATTTT. Translation gives CASSAQGSGNTIYF.

The V gene is TRBV5-1, the J gene TRBJ2-3; 10 bases map to TRBD2. This CDR3 has 15 residues. Germline CDR1 reads SGHRS; CDR2 reads YFSETQ. The J segment lost 4 bases and the V segment lost 2 bases, leaving 4 bases of the junction unmatched. The CDR3 bases are TGCGCCAGCAGCTTTGAGCGGGGGGGATCAGATACGCAGTATTTT. It is translated as CASSFERGGSDTQYF.

J is TRBJ1-3 and V is TRBV14; a possible D gene is TRBD1 (6 bases). The germline CDR1 and CDR2 sequences are SGHDN and FVKESK. V lost 4 bases to trimming and J lost 9 bases, with 16 bases between them. The CDR3 covers 14 residues. For the CDR3, the DNA is TGTGCCAGCAGCCCGAAACAGGGAAGTGGCACCATATATTTT. This sequence encodes CASSPKQGSGTIYF.

The CDR3: CASSLDRGIQPQHF. CDR3 nucleotides: TGTGCCAGCAGCTTGGACAGGGGGATTCAGCCCCAGCATTTT. The chain has TRBV28 and TRBJ1-5, with 10 bases lining up with TRBD1. There are 14 residues in the CDR3. Trimming at V came to 6 bases and at J to 6 bases, leaving 5 bases not matched to a gene. Germline assignment: CDR1 MDHEN and CDR2 SYDVKM.

The chain links TRBV4-1 to TRBJ2-5; TRBD2 is a possible D gene (6 bases). The J call is doubtful: the DNA matches TRBJ2-7 better. Germline V gene lookup returns CDR1 MGHRA and CDR2 YSYEKL. The CDR3 sequence is 15 residues long. The CDR3 is CASSPQEGLGDEQYF. The CDR3 bases are TGCGCCAGCAGCCCCCAGGAGGGGCTCGGGGACGAGCAGTACTTC.

The CDR3 sequence is CASSPPSSGGRAETQYF. In DNA form, the CDR3 reads TGTGCCAGCAGCCCTCCCTCTAGCGGGGGCAGGGCAGAGACCCAGTACTTC. This chain joins TRBV7-9 and TRBJ2-5, with 10 bases fitting TRBD2. CDR3 length equals 17 residues. Germline-derived CDR1 and CDR2 are SEHNR and FQNEAQ (reference sequence). The junction had 13 bases not matched to a gene; V was cut back by 5 bases and J by 4 bases. The variable domain in full, with the rest retrieved from reference TRBV7-9 and TRBJ2-5, is DTGVSQNPRHKITKRGQNVTFRCDPISEHNRLYWYRQTLGQGPEFLTYFQNEAQLEKSRLLSDRFSAERPKGSFSTLEIQRTEQGDSAMYLCASSPPSSGGRAETQYFGPGTRLLVL.

This CDR3 reads CASSQSPLAGGVDTQYF. The CDR3, as DNA: TGCGCCAGCAGCCAAAGTCCGTTAGCGGGGGGTGTGGATACGCAGTATTTT. The chain uses TRBV4-3 and TRBJ2-3; 10 bases match TRBD2. This CDR3 contains 17 residues. Germline values: CDR1 LGHNA, CDR2 YSLEER. After removal of 2 bases from V and 6 bases from J, the junction contained 11 bases not matched to a gene.

The gene calls are TRBV2 and TRBJ2-7, with TRBD1 identical over 9 bases. V gave up 6 bases and J gave up 5 bases; unmatched junction bases: 14. Germline assignment: CDR1 SNHLY and CDR2 FYNNEI. The length of the CDR3 is 16 residues. CDR3 sequence reads: CASSTGTGTIGNEQYF. CDR3 in DNA: TGTGCCAGCAGCACCGGGACAGGGACGATTGGCAACGAGCAGTACTTC.

The chain employs TRBV29-1 and TRBJ2-3, with D possibly TRBD2 on 5 matching bases. The CDR3 has 13 residues. Trimming left V 2 bases short and J 6 bases short, with 12 bases between. Looked up from germline, CDR1 is SQVTM and CDR2 is ANQGSEA. The CDR3 nucleotides are TGCAGCGTTGAACGGGGAGTTGGGGATACGCAGTATTTT. It translates to CSVERGVGDTQYF.

The genes are TRBV28 and TRBJ1-2; D remains unclear. V lost 2 bases, J lost 8 bases, and 12 bases lay in between. CDR1 is MDHEN, CDR2 SYDVKM, per germline. The CDR3 contains 13 residues. The CDR3 DNA sequence: TGTGCCAGCAGTTTACCCAGGCACTCGGGCTACACCTTC. Its translation is CASSLPRHSGYTF.

This CDR3 reads CATGTPGNTIYF. The CDR3 coding sequence is TGTGCCACCGGGACACCTGGAAACACCATATATTTT. The chain uses TRBV11-1 and TRBJ1-3, with D possibly matching TRBD1 (6 bases). The germline CDR1 and CDR2 sequences are SGHAT and FQDESV (reference sequence). V shed 10 bases and J shed 2 bases, with 9 bases lying between them. The CDR3 sequence is 12 residues long.

CDR3: CASSNDRGLNEQYF. Here the CDR3 DNA reads TGTGCCAGCAGTAATGACAGGGGGCTAAACGAGCAGTACTTC. This sequence joins TRBV27 and TRBJ2-7, with 10 bases lining up with TRBD1. This CDR3 is 14 amino acids long. Germline V gene data show CDR1 as MNHEY and CDR2 as SMNVEV (reference sequence). V shed 5 bases, J shed 5 bases, and the junction held 6 bases outside the gene matches.

V gene TRBV2 combines with J gene TRBJ2-7, with 8 bases aligning to TRBD1. The CDR3 is made up of 14 amino acids. Trimming removed 6 bases from V and 0 bases from J; junction bases left unmatched: 4. Germline assignment: CDR1 SNHLY and CDR2 FYNNEI. The CDR3 spells CASSRDRLSYEQYF. In DNA, the CDR3 is TGTGCCAGCAGCCGGGACAGGCTCTCCTACGAGCAGTACTTC.

The chain carries TRBV5-4 and TRBJ1-1; D ambiguous. This CDR3 comprises 12 residues. Trimming removed 3 bases from V and 8 bases from J, with 11 bases in between. Germline CDR1 reads SGHNT; CDR2 reads YYREEE (reference sequence). CDR3 bases: TGTGCCAGCAGCTGGATGACGGAGGAAGCTTTCTTT. Its translation: CASSWMTEEAFF.

This chain joins TRBV10-3 and TRBJ1-5, with 8 nucleotides matching TRBD1. V lost 2 bases to trimming and J lost 4 bases; unmatched junction nucleotides: 7. The CDR3 has 16 amino acids. From germline, CDR1 is ENHRY and CDR2 SYGVKD. This chain's CDR3 is CAISEVDRGGNQPQHF. CDR3 DNA sequence: TGTGCCATCAGTGAGGTTGACAGGGGAGGGAATCAGCCCCAGCATTTT.

The gene calls are TRBV15 and TRBJ2-3; TRBD2 agrees at 11 bases. V gave up 5 bases and J gave up 4 bases; unmatched junction bases: 2. CDR1 is LNHNV and CDR2 is YYDKDF in the germline V gene (reference sequence). The CDR3 covers 14 residues. The DNA for the CDR3 is TGTGCCACCAGCTTAGCGGGGGGGCCAGATACGCAGTATTTT. Amino acid sequence: CATSLAGGPDTQYF.

This chain uses TRBV4-3 with TRBJ1-6; unclear D gene. Germline-derived CDR1 and CDR2 are LGHNA and YSLEER. The CDR3 runs 16 residues. Trimming pared 1 base from V and 0 bases from J, leaving 7 bases between. The CDR3: CASSQVLSSYNSPLHF. The CDR3 DNA is TGCGCCAGCAGCCAAGTCTTGAGCTCCTATAATTCACCCCTCCACTTT.

This chain links TRBV18 with TRBJ1-1, with D hard to call. V lost 4 bases to trimming and J lost 1 base, with 7 bases between them. The CDR3 has 13 amino acids. Germline V gene lookup returns CDR1 KGHSH and CDR2 LQKENI. This chain's CDR3 is CASSQGGNTEAFF. DNA for the CDR3: TGTGCCAGCTCACAGGGAGGGAACACTGAAGCTTTCTTT.

This clone was picked up a small number of times. The chain joins TRBV15 to TRBJ1-2; D gene unclear. V was shortened by 3 bases and J by 1 base, with 9 bases between the two germline ends. The germline gives CDR1 LNHNV, CDR2 YYDKDF (reference sequence). This CDR3 has 14 amino acids. CDR3 DNA: TGTGCCACCAGCAGCCTTCTCAGTAACTATGGCTACACCTTC. This codes for CATSSLLSNYGYTF.

This clone was seen just once. The V call is TRBV5-6, the J call TRBJ1-2; TRBD1 matches 7 bases. The CDR3 sequence is 14 residues long. The junction had 9 bases not matched to a gene; V was cut back by 3 bases and J by 7 bases. Germline V gene data show CDR1 as SGHDT and CDR2 as YYEEEE. This CDR3 reads CASSSGTAWCGYTF. CDR3 in DNA: TGTGCCAGCAGCTCCGGGACAGCGTGGTGTGGCTACACCTTC.

The chain carries TRBV16 and TRBJ2-2; 7 nucleotides line up with TRBD2. This CDR3 contains 15 residues. V was pared by 5 bases and J by 1 base, with 4 bases of the junction left unmatched. Germline loops: CDR1 KGHSY, CDR2 FQNENV. The CDR3 DNA is TGTGCCAGCAGCGTAAGCGGGGTGAACACCGGGGAGCTGTTTTTT. This gives the protein CASSVSGVNTGELFF.

This clone showed up just once. The V and J genes are TRBV4-1 and TRBJ1-1; D not certain. Between the trimmed V and J ends, which lost 0 bases and 7 bases, there was a span of 12 bases. CDR1 is MGHRA, CDR2 YSYEKL, per germline. There are 14 residues in the CDR3. The CDR3 region has the DNA TGCGCCAGCAGCCAAGATTTGACATCTCGTGAAGCTTTCTTT. This translates into CASSQDLTSREAFF.